The next 12 T cell receptor beta chains were all read from a single sample in a study of T cells in Graves' hyperthyroidism and ophthalmopathy. Researchers took RNA transcripts and amplified the TCR beta CDR3 regions from them. The study used the HTBI primer set for a first-round RT-PCR of the TCR CDR3. TCRdb redid the calling of the multiplex PCR reads with MiXCR, one entry per CDR3 protein. Counted here are 450,000 to 600,000 distinct CDR3 sequences, just under 20% occurring once; the ten biggest clones make up approximately 50%. The sequenced material came from blood. The source is a man aged 35-49 years with Graves' ophthalmopathy.

This clonotype was recorded many times. The rearrangement links TRBV18 to TRBJ1-4, with no clear D. Germline V gene data show CDR1 as KGHSH and CDR2 as LQKENI. V shed 9 bases and J shed 8 bases, with 16 bases lying between them. This CDR3 is built from 13 residues. The CDR3 protein is CASQREREEKLFF. The CDR3 DNA follows: TGTGCCAGTCAACGGGAGAGGGAAGAAAAACTGTTTTTT.

This clonotype came up a few times. CDR3 bases: TGTGCCAGCAGTTTTCAGGACACAAATCAGCCCCAGCATTTT. It translates to CASSFQDTNQPQHF. V and J are TRBV12-3 or TRBV12-4 and TRBJ1-5; the D gene is possibly TRBD1 (5 bases). The ends were cut back, 3 bases at V and 4 bases at J, with 10 bases in the middle. The length of the CDR3 is 14 residues.

This clonotype has a handful of counts. The chain recombines TRBV6-1 with TRBJ1-5; unclear D gene. V was shortened by 7 bases and J by 5 bases, with 9 bases between the two germline ends. The germline V gene has CDR1 MNHNS and CDR2 SASEGT. The CDR3 extends over 12 amino acids. CDR3 DNA sequence: TGTGCCAGCAAAGGTTCCGATCAGCCCCAGCATTTT. Translated: CASKGSDQPQHF.

There are many counts of this clonotype. The rearrangement uses TRBV7-3 and TRBJ1-1; no definite D call. CDR1 SGHTA and CDR2 FQGTGA come from the germline V gene. The CDR3 totals 11 residues. V was trimmed by 3 bases and J by 4 bases, leaving 3 bases between them. The CDR3 nucleotides read TGTGCCAGCAGCTTTATCACTGAAGCTTTCTTT. It encodes CASSFITEAFF.

This clonotype was detected many times. CDR3 nucleotide sequence: TGTGCCAGCAGTGGAAGGGACTCTGGGGCCAACGTCCTGACTTTC. Protein product: CASSGRDSGANVLTF. The rearrangement links TRBV2 to TRBJ2-6; D unclear. Trimming pared 4 bases from V and 0 bases from J, leaving 7 bases between. Germline V gene lookup returns CDR1 SNHLY and CDR2 FYNNEI. This CDR3 spans 15 amino acids.

The chain recombines TRBV7-6 with TRBJ2-5, with a possible D match to TRBD2 (5 bases). The CDR3 contains 14 residues. Germline values: CDR1 SGHVS, CDR2 FNYEAQ. V lost 2 bases and J lost 6, with 13 bases in between. CDR3: CASSLFFWEKTQYF. Here the CDR3 DNA reads TGTGCCAGCAGCTTATTCTTTTGGGAGAAGACCCAGTACTTC.

This clonotype was seen many times. The chain recombines TRBV7-8 with TRBJ2-1, with no clear D. Germline V CDR1 and CDR2: SGHVS, FQNEAQ. Trimming removed 3 bases from V and 3 bases from J, with 18 bases in between. This CDR3 contains 17 residues. The CDR3 nucleotides read TGTGCCAGCAGCTTTTCGTATACCTCCCCAGGCTACAATGAGCAGTTCTTC. It is translated as CASSFSYTSPGYNEQFF.

This clonotype was seen a few times. CDR3 DNA sequence: TGCGCCAGCAGACCCGCCGCGGTGGCCAATGAAAAACTGTTTTTT. It specifies CASRPAAVANEKLFF. The genes are TRBV5-1 and TRBJ1-4; D is ambiguous. The germline V gene encodes CDR1 SGHRS and CDR2 YFSETQ. CDR3 size: 15 residues. Trimming removed 5 bases from V and 5 bases from J, with 16 bases in between. Drawing the rest from reference TRBV5-1 and TRBJ1-4, the complete variable domain is KAGVTQTPRYLIKTRGQQVTLSCSPISGHRSVSWYQQTPGQGLQFLFEYFSETQRNKGNFPGRFSGRQFSNSRSEMNVSTLELGDSALYLCASRPAAVANEKLFFGSGTQLSVL.

The sample holds a few counts of this clonotype. This chain connects TRBV27 to TRBJ2-2; D might be TRBD2 (7 bases). The CDR3 is made up of 15 amino acids. Germline-derived CDR1 and CDR2 are MNHEY and SMNVEV (reference sequence). The ends were cut back, 4 bases at V and 2 bases at J, with 11 bases in the middle. CDR3 DNA sequence: TGTGCCAGCAGTTGGCGGGGGCCTAACACCGGGGAGCTGTTTTTT. Translation: CASSWRGPNTGELFF.

This clonotype was seen a handful of times. The CDR3 DNA sequence: TGTGCCAGCAGTGCCCTAGGTCAAGAGACCCAGTACTTC. Its translation: CASSALGQETQYF. J is TRBJ2-5 and V is TRBV27; no definite D call. The ends were cut back, 5 bases at V and 2 bases at J, with 9 bases in the middle. This CDR3 region has 13 residues. Germline CDR1 and CDR2: MNHEY and SMNVEV (reference sequence).

This chain joins TRBV5-1 and TRBJ1-6; 7 bases align to TRBD1. J gave up 4 bases and V 1 base, and 5 bases lay outside the gene matches. CDR3 length: 16 residues. The germline gives CDR1 SGHRS, CDR2 YFSETQ. The CDR3 here is CASSLRRQGYNSPLHF. CDR3 nucleotide sequence: TGCGCCAGCAGCTTGAGGCGACAGGGATATAATTCACCCCTCCACTTT.

This clonotype was found a few times. The chain joins TRBV28 to TRBJ1-1; no reliable D call. This CDR3 spans 14 amino acids. V shed 7 bases and J shed 0 bases, with 12 bases lying between them. Germline V gives CDR1 MDHEN, CDR2 SYDVKM. The CDR3 reads CASIAGSMNTEAFF. The CDR3 nucleotides read TGTGCCAGCATCGCCGGCAGCATGAACACTGAAGCTTTCTTT.